The clone carrying this T cell receptor (beta chain) appeared many times. The antigen is not known. These data originate in a study of regulatory T cells in long-lasting Graves disease. Through Arm-PCR of CDR3 regions and iRepertoire HTBI primers, TCR beta libraries were built. In TCRdb, the multiplex PCR reads were re-called with MiXCR into one record per CDR3 protein. Of approximately 400,000 distinct CDR3 sequences listed, more than 12% were seen once; the top ten hold over 15%. Time point indicated: newly diagnosed GD, antithyroid drugs for less than 3 months. Scientists built the TCR library using RNA that was extracted from PBMCs. Notes on the study in general: Under persistent disease, TRBV28, TRBJ1-2 and TRBJ2-5 were used preferentially. Because few samples were included, accuracy may have been lower.

V lost 4 bases, J lost 5 bases, and 7 bases stayed unmatched. Per germline, CDR1 SGHNT and CDR2 YENEEA. The CDR3 is 15 amino acids. This same sample was also part of a study on T cells in Graves' hyperthyroidism and ophthalmopathy. As that study records: In the first-round RT-PCR of the TCR CDR3, the HTBI primer set was used.

The input for sequencing was peripheral blood mononuclear cells (PBMCs), taken at new diagnosis, from a patient treated with antithyroid drugs. V usage is TRBV11-3 and J usage is TRBJ2-1; 8 positions match TRBD1. The sequence derives from a woman aged 25-40 years with Graves disease. The CDR3 sequence is CASSSRTGRDNEQFF. The CDR3 coding sequence is TGTGCCAGCAGCTCTAGGACAGGGCGAGACAATGAGCAGTTCTTC.